This TCR beta chain was found in a study of blood T cell repertoires in COVID-19. Study background: COVID-19 samples from acute and convalescent phases originated in the United States, Italy and Spain. In each case, the material was cDNA or gDNA derived from T cells, B-cell-depleted T cells, or PBMCs.

The authors' processing: Amplification from reference gene primers served as the basis for estimated nucleated cell counts. Here immunoSEQ multiplex PCR was the method, and the copy in TCRdb shows in-frame clones only, minus some. V, J and clone size are those of that table, while D and trimming were read from the DNA. The data show some 120,000 clones, roughly three quarters seen once. Sequenced: peripheral blood. This receptor was obtained from a human donor in a cohort sampled during active COVID-19.

CDR3 coding DNA: TGTGCCAGCAGCCCAAACACAGCCTACGAGCAGTACTTC. Amino acids: CASSPNTAYEQYF. This rearrangement joins TRBV7-9 to TRBJ2-7; D not resolved. Germline CDR1 is SEHNR and CDR2 is FQNEAQ (reference sequence). Trimming left V 5 bases short and J 2 bases short, with 10 bases between. This CDR3 is 13 amino acids long. Complete variable domain (other parts from reference TRBV7-9 and TRBJ2-7): DTGVSQNPRHKITKRGQNVTFRCDPISEHNRLYWYRQTLGQGPEFLTYFQNEAQLEKSRLLSDRFSAERPKGSFSTLEIQRTEQGDSAMYLCASSPNTAYEQYFGPGTRLTVT.